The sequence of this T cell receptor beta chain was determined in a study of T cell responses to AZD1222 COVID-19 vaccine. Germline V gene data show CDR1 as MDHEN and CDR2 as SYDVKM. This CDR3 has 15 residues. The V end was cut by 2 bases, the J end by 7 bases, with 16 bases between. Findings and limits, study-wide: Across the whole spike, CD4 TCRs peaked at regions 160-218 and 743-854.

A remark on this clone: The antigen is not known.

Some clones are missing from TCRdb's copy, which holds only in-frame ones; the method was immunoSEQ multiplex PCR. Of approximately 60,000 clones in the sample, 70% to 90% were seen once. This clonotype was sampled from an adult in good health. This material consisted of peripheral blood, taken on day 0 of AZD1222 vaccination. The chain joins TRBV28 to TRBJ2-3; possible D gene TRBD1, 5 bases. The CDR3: CASSLPGLKRHTQYF. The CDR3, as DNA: TGTGCCAGCAGTTTACCAGGGCTTAAAAGGCATACGCAGTATTTT.